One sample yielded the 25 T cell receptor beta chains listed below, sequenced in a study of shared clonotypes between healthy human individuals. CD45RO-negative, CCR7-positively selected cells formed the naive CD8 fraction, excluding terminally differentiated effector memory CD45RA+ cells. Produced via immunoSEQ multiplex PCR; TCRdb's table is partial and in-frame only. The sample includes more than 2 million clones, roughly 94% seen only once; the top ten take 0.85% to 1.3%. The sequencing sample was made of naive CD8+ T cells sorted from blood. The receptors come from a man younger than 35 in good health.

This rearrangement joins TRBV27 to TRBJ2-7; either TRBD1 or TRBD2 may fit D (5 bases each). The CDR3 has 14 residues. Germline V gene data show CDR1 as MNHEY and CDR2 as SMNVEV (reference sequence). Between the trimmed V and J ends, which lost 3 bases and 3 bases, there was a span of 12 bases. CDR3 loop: CASSFGRGVYEQYF. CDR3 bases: TGTGCCAGCAGTTTCGGCCGGGGCGTCTACGAGCAGTACTTC.

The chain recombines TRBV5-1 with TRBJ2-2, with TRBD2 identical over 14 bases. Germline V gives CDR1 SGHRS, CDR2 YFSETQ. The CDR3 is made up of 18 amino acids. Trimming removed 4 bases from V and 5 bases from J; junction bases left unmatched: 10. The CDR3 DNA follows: TGCGCCAGCAGCATGGGACTAGCGGGAGTCTCTTATACCGGGGAGCTGTTTTTT. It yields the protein CASSMGLAGVSYTGELFF.

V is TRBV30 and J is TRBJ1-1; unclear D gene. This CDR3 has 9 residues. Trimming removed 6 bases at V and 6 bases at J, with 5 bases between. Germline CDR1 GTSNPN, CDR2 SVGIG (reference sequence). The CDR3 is CACAPEAFF. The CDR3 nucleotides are TGTGCCTGCGCGCCTGAAGCTTTCTTT. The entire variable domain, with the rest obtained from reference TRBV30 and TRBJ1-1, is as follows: SQTIHQWPATLVQPVGSPLSLECTVEGTSNPNLYWYRQAAGRGLQLLFYSVGIGQISSEVPQNLSASRPQDRQFILSSKKLLLSDSGFYLCACAPEAFFGQGTRLTVV.

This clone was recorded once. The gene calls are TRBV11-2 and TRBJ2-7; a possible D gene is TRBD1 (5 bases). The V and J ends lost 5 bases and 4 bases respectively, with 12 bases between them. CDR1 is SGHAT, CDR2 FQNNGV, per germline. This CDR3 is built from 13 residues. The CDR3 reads CASSPSTVYEQYF. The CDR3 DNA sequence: TGTGCCAGCAGCCCCTCGACAGTTTACGAGCAGTACTTC.

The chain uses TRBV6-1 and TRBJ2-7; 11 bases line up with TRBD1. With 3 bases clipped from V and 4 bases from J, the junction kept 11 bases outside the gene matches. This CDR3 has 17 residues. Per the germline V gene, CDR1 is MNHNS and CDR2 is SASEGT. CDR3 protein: CASSDPSWGTGGYEQYF. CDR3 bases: TGTGCCAGCAGTGATCCAAGTTGGGGGACAGGGGGGTACGAGCAGTACTTC.

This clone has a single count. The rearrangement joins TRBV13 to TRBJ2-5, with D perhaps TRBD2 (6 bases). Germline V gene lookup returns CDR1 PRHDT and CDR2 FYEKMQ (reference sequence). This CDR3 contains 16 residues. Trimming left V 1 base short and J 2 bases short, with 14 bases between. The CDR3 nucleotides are TGTGCCAGCAGCTTAGAGAGGGGTCTAGCGCAAGAGACCCAGTACTTC. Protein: CASSLERGLAQETQYF.

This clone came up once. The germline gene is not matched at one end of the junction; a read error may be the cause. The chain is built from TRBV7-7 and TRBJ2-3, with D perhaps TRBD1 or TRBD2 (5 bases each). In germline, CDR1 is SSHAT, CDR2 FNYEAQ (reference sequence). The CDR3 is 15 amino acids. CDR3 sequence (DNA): TGTGCTAGCAGCCCGAGTGGGGGTAGCACAGATACGCAGTATTTT. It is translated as CASSPSGGSTDTQYF.

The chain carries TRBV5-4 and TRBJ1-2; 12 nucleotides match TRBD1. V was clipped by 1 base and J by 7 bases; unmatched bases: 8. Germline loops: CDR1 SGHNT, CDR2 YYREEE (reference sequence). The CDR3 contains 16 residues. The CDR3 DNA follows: TGTGCCAGCAGCTTGTACGGGACAGGGGGCGGTTCTGGCTACACCTTC. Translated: CASSLYGTGGGSGYTF.

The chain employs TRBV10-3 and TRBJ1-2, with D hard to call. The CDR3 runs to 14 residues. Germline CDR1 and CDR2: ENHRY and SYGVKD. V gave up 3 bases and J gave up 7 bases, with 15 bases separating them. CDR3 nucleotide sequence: TGTGCCATCAGTGAAGAGGCCGGAACCTTTGGCTACACCTTC. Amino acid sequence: CAISEEAGTFGYTF.

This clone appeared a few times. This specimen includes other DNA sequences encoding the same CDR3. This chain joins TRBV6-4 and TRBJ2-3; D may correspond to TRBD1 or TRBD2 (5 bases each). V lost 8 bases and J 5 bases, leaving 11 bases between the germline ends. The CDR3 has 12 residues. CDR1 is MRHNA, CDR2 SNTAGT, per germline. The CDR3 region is CASRGDGDTQYF. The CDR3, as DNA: TGTGCCAGCCGGGGCGACGGAGATACGCAGTATTTT.

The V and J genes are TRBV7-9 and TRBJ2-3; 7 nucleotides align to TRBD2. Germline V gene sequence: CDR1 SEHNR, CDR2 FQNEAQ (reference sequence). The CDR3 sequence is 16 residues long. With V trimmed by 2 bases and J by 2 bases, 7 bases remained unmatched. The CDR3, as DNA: TGTGCCAGCAGCTTATCTAGCGGTTTTGCCACAGATACGCAGTATTTT. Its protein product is CASSLSSGFATDTQYF. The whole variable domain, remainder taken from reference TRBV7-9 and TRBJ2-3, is DTGVSQNPRHKITKRGQNVTFRCDPISEHNRLYWYRQTLGQGPEFLTYFQNEAQLEKSRLLSDRFSAERPKGSFSTLEIQRTEQGDSAMYLCASSLSSGFATDTQYFGPGTRLTVL.

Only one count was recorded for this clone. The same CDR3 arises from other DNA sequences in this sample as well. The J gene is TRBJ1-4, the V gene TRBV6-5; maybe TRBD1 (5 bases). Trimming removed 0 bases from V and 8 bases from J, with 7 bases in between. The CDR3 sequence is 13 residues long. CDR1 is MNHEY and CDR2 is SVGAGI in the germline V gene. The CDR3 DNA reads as TGTGCCAGCAGTTACTCGGGGGGGGAAAAACTGTTTTTT. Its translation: CASSYSGGEKLFF.

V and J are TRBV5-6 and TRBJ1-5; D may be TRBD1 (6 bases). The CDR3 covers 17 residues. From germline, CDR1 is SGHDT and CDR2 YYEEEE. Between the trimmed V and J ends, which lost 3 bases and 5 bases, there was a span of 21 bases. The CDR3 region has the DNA TGTGCCAGCAGCTCTCTAGGGGGGGGCTCGTACGATCAGCCCCAGCATTTT. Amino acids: CASSSLGGGSYDQPQHF.

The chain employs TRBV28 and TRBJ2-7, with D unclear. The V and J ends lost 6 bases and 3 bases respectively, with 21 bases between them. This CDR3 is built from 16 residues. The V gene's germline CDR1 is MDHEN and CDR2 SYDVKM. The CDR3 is CASSPRPTRSIYEQYF. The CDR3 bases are TGTGCCAGCAGCCCCCGACCCACGAGGAGCATCTACGAGCAGTACTTC.

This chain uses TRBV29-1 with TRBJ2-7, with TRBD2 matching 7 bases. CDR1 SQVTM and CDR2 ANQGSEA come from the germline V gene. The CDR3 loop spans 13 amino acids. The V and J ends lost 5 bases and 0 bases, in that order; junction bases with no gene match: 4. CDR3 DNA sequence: TGCAGCGTTTTGGGGGAGGGCTCCTACGAGCAGTACTTC. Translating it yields CSVLGEGSYEQYF.

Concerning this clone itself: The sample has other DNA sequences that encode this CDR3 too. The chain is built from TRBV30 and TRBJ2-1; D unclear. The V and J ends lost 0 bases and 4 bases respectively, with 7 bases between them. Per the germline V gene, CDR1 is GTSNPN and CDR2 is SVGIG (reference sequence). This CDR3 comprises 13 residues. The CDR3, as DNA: TGTGCCTGGAGTGTACTGAGGTACAATGAGCAGTTCTTC. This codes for CAWSVLRYNEQFF.

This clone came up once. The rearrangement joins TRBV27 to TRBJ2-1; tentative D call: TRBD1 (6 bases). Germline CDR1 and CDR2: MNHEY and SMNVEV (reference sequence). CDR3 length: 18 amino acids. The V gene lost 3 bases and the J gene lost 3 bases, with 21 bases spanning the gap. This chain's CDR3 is CASSFFLGAGDYYNEQFF. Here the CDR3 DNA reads TGTGCCAGCAGTTTTTTCCTCGGGGCAGGGGATTACTACAATGAGCAGTTCTTC.

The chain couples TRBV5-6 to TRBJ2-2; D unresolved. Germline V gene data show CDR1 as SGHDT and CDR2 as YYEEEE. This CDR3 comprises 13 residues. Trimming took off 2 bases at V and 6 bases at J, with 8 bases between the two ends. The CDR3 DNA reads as TGTGCCAGCAGCTTAGAAGACGCCGGGGAGCTGTTTTTT. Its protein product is CASSLEDAGELFF.

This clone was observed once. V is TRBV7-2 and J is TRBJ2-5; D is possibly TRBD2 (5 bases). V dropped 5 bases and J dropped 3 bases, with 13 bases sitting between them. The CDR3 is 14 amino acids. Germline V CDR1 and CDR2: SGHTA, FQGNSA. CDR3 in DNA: TGTGCCAGCAGCGAGGGAACGGTCGAAGAGACCCAGTACTTC. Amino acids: CASSEGTVEETQYF.

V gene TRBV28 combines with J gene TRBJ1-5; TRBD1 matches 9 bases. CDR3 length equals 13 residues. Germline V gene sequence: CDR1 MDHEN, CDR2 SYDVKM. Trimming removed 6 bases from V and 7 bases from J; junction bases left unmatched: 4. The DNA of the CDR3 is TGTGCCAGCAGGGGACAGGGTGACCAGCCCCAGCATTTT. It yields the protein CASRGQGDQPQHF.

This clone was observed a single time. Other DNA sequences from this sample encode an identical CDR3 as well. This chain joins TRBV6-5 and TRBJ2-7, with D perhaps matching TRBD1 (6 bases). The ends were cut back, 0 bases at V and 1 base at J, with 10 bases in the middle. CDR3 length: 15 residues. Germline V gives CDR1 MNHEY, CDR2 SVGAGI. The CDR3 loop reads CASSYSSTGSYEQYF. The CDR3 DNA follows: TGTGCCAGCAGTTACTCGTCGACAGGATCCTACGAGCAGTACTTC.

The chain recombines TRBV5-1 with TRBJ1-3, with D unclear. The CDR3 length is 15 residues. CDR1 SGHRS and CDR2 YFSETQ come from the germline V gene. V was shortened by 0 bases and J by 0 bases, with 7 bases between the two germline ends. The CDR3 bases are TGCGCCAGCAGCTTGGCCGAGGACTCTGGAAACACCATATATTTT. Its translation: CASSLAEDSGNTIYF.

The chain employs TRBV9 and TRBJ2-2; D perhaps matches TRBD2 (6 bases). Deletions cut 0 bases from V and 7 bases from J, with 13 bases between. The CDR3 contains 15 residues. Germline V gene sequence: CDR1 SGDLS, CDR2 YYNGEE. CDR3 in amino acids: CASSVVGGDYGELFF. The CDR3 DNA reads TGTGCCAGCAGCGTAGTAGGAGGGGATTACGGGGAGCTGTTTTTT.

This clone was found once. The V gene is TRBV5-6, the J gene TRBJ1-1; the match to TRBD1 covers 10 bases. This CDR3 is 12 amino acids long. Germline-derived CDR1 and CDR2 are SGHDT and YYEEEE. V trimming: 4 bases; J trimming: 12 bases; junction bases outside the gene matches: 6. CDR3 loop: CASSVGTGETFF. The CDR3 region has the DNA TGTGCCAGCAGCGTCGGGACAGGGGAAACTTTCTTT.

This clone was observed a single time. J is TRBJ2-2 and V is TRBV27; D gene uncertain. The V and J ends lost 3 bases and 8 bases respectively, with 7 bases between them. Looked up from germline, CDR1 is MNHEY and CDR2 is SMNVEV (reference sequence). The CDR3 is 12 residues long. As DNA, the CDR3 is TGTGCCAGCAGTTTTTACCAGGGGGAGCTGTTTTTT. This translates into CASSFYQGELFF.